The 17 T cell receptor beta chains presented below share a single source sample, sequenced in a study of blood T cell repertoires in COVID-19. Here immunoSEQ multiplex PCR was the method, and the copy in TCRdb shows in-frame clones only, minus some. The sample contains about 58,000 clones, 85% to 90% of which appear only once. The sample consisted of peripheral blood. The receptor set was obtained from a man in his sixties with acute or convalescent COVID-19.

The V gene is TRBV5-5, the J gene TRBJ1-4, with D perhaps matching TRBD1 (5 bases). V shed 2 bases and J shed 4 bases, with 12 bases lying between them. CDR1 and CDR2 from the germline V gene are SGHKS and YYEKEE (reference sequence). The CDR3 contains 15 residues. CDR3 nucleotides: TGTGCCAGCAGCTTCATTGCGGGGCTTAATGAAAAACTGTTTTTT. This sequence encodes CASSFIAGLNEKLFF.

The chain uses TRBV5-6 and TRBJ2-7, with 7 bases aligning to TRBD1. V lost 4 bases and J lost 6; bases outside the gene matches: 4. The CDR3 loop spans 12 amino acids. Germline V lookup: CDR1 SGHDT, CDR2 YYEEEE. The CDR3 region has the DNA TGTGCCAGCAGCCGACAGGGCCCCGAGCAGTACTTC. Residues: CASSRQGPEQYF. Together with reference TRBV5-6 and TRBJ2-7, the CDR3 gives the full variable domain: DAGVTQSPTHLIKTRGQQVTLRCSPKSGHDTVSWYQQALGQGPQFIFQYYEEEERQRGNFPDRFSGHQFPNYSSELNVNALLLGDSALYLCASSRQGPEQYFGPGTRLTVT.

The chain joins TRBV19 to TRBJ1-1, with D unresolved. Germline V gives CDR1 LNHDA, CDR2 SQIVND (reference sequence). Trimming removed 4 bases from V and 3 bases from J, with 3 bases in between. The CDR3 is made up of 11 amino acids. The CDR3 sequence: CASSTYTEAFF. The CDR3 region has the DNA TGTGCCAGTAGTACCTACACTGAAGCTTTCTTT.

The V and J genes are TRBV18 and TRBJ2-2, with 7 positions matching TRBD2. The germline V gene encodes CDR1 KGHSH and CDR2 LQKENI. The ends lost 3 bases at V and 4 bases at J; junction bases unmatched: 2. The CDR3 runs to 14 residues. The DNA for the CDR3 is TGTGCCAGCTCACCGCGCGGGGGCACCGGGGAGCTGTTTTTT. This translates into CASSPRGGTGELFF.

This clone has only one observation. The chain couples TRBV30 to TRBJ2-7; 10 nucleotides align to TRBD1. Per germline, CDR1 GTSNPN and CDR2 SVGIG (reference sequence). V shed 5 bases, J shed 2 bases, and the junction held 6 bases outside the gene matches. CDR3 length: 14 residues. Written as DNA, the CDR3 is TGTGCCTGGGGAACCGGGACAGGGGCCTACGAGCAGTACTTC. Translation gives CAWGTGTGAYEQYF.

The rearrangement links TRBV7-9 to TRBJ1-1, with a weak D call TRBD1 (6 bases). Germline CDR1 SEHNR, CDR2 FQNEAQ (reference sequence). Between the trimmed V and J ends, which lost 5 bases and 5 bases, there was a span of 21 bases. The CDR3 is 16 residues long. CDR3 bases: TGTGCCAGCAGCCCTGGGGCGGGGGGCGTAGGGACTGAAGCTTTCTTT. Translation gives CASSPGAGGVGTEAFF.

This clone was counted a few times. The rearrangement links TRBV28 to TRBJ1-1; 9 bases are shared with TRBD1. This CDR3 comprises 15 residues. The trim removed 5 bases at V and 4 bases at J, leaving 8 bases unmatched. Germline V gives CDR1 MDHEN, CDR2 SYDVKM. The CDR3 loop reads CASSPRGQGSTEAFF. CDR3 nucleotides: TGTGCCAGCAGTCCCCGCGGACAGGGGAGCACTGAAGCTTTCTTT.

This clone was found once. The chain is built from TRBV9 and TRBJ2-1; D is ambiguous. V lost 0 bases, J lost 8 bases, and 18 bases lay in between. The CDR3 spans 16 residues. Germline CDR1 is SGDLS and CDR2 is YYNGEE. This CDR3 reads CASSVGNNGRIDEQFF. The DNA for the CDR3 is TGTGCCAGCAGCGTAGGTAATAATGGGCGTATCGATGAGCAGTTCTTC.

V is TRBV19 and J is TRBJ1-1, with a weak D call TRBD1 (5 bases). The V and J ends lost 2 bases and 7 bases respectively, with 11 bases between them. The CDR3 spans 13 residues. The germline CDR1 and CDR2 sequences are LNHDA and SQIVND (reference sequence). The CDR3 protein is CASSISRVGEAFF. The CDR3 DNA follows: TGTGCCAGTAGTATATCCAGGGTAGGTGAAGCTTTCTTT. Variable domain in full (rest from reference TRBV19 and TRBJ1-1): DGGITQSPKYLFRKEGQNVTLSCEQNLNHDAMYWYRQDPGQGLRLIYYSQIVNDFQKGDIAEGYSVSREKKESFPLTVTSAQKNPTAFYLCASSISRVGEAFFGQGTRLTVV.

The chain couples TRBV5-4 to TRBJ2-1, with a weak D call TRBD1 (7 bases). There are 14 residues in the CDR3. From germline, CDR1 is SGHNT and CDR2 YYREEE (reference sequence). Trimming stripped 5 bases from V and 2 bases from J, with 11 bases between. The CDR3 DNA reads as TGTGCCAGCAGGGCGGGACAGACCTACAATGAGCAGTTCTTC. This codes for CASRAGQTYNEQFF.

This chain links TRBV27 with TRBJ1-5; 8 bases map to TRBD1. The ends lost 6 bases at V and 3 bases at J; junction bases unmatched: 13. Germline CDR1 reads MNHEY; CDR2 reads SMNVEV (reference sequence). The CDR3 is made up of 17 amino acids. The CDR3, as DNA: TGTGCCAGCAGAATTTCAGGGGGCGCATTCCCCAATCAGCCCCAGCATTTT. Translating it yields CASRISGGAFPNQPQHF.

The chain joins TRBV6-4 to TRBJ2-5, with 7 bases identical to TRBD2. V lost 0 bases to trimming and J lost 0 bases; unmatched junction nucleotides: 4. This CDR3 spans 16 amino acids. Germline values: CDR1 MRHNA, CDR2 SNTAGT. The CDR3, as DNA: TGTGCCAGCAGTGACTCGACTAGCAGCTACCAAGAGACCCAGTACTTC. Translating it yields CASSDSTSSYQETQYF.

The J gene is TRBJ2-5, the V gene TRBV6-2 or TRBV6-3; TRBD1 matches 7 bases. Germline V gene data show CDR1 as MNHEY and CDR2 as SVGEGT. V shed 0 bases and J 5 bases; nucleotides not matched to a gene: 15. The CDR3 contains 18 residues. The DNA of the CDR3 is TGTGCCAGCAGTTACTCTGGGTTTACAGGGGTTGGATGGGAGACCCAGTACTTC. This sequence encodes CASSYSGFTGVGWETQYF.

In this sample, this clone turned up a few times. The rearrangement links TRBV9 to TRBJ1-5; D possibly corresponds to TRBD1 (5 bases). The CDR3 runs to 15 residues. The V end was cut by 4 bases, the J end by 7 bases, with 18 bases between. CDR1 is SGDLS, CDR2 YYNGEE, per germline. Written as DNA, the CDR3 is TGTGCCAGCAGCCCAGATGGAGGGACGGGGCAGCCCCAGCATTTT. Its protein is CASSPDGGTGQPQHF.

The V gene is TRBV27, the J gene TRBJ1-4; TRBD1 matches 7 bases. This CDR3 is 15 amino acids long. The junction had 6 bases not matched to a gene; V was cut back by 5 bases and J by 3 bases. Per germline, CDR1 MNHEY and CDR2 SMNVEV (reference sequence). The chain's CDR3 is CASSPRQGSNEKLFF. The CDR3 DNA reads as TGTGCCAGCAGTCCAAGACAGGGATCTAATGAAAAACTGTTTTTT. The variable domain in full, with the rest retrieved from reference TRBV27 and TRBJ1-4, is EAQVTQNPRYLITVTGKKLTVTCSQNMNHEYMSWYRQDPGLGLRQIYYSMNVEVTDKGDVPEGYKVSRKEKRNFPLILESPSPNQTSLYFCASSPRQGSNEKLFFGSGTQLSVL.

This clone was counted a single time. This chain uses TRBV20-1 with TRBJ1-2; TRBD1 matches at 9 bases. CDR3 length: 11 residues. The germline V gene encodes CDR1 DFQATT and CDR2 SNEGSKA (reference sequence). CDR3 sequence (DNA): TGCGCCACAGGGGGCGCCGATGGCTACACCTTC. This encodes CATGGADGYTF.

This clone was found once. The V and J genes are TRBV28 and TRBJ1-4; 9 bases map to TRBD1. J was trimmed by 10 bases and V by 4 bases; bases with no gene match: 10. The CDR3 is made up of 15 amino acids. CDR1 and CDR2 from the germline V gene are MDHEN and SYDVKM. CDR3 coding DNA: TGTGCCAGCAGTTCCCCACAGGGGGCTGTGGTAAAACTGTTTTTT. This gives the protein CASSSPQGAVVKLFF.